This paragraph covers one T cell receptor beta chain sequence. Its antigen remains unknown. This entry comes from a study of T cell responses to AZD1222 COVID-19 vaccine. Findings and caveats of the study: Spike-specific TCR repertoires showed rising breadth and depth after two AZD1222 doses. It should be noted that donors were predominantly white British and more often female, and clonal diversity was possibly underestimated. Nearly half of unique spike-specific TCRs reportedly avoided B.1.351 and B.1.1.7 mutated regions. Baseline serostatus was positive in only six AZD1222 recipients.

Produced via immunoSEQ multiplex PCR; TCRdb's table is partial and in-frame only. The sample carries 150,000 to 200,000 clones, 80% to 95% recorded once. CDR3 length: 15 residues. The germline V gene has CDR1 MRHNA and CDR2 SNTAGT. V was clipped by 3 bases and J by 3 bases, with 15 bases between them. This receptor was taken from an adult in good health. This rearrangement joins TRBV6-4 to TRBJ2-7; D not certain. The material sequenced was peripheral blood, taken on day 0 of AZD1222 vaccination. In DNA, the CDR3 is TGTGCCAGCAGTGAACGAGAAAACCCCCACTACGAGCAGTACTTC. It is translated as CASSERENPHYEQYF.